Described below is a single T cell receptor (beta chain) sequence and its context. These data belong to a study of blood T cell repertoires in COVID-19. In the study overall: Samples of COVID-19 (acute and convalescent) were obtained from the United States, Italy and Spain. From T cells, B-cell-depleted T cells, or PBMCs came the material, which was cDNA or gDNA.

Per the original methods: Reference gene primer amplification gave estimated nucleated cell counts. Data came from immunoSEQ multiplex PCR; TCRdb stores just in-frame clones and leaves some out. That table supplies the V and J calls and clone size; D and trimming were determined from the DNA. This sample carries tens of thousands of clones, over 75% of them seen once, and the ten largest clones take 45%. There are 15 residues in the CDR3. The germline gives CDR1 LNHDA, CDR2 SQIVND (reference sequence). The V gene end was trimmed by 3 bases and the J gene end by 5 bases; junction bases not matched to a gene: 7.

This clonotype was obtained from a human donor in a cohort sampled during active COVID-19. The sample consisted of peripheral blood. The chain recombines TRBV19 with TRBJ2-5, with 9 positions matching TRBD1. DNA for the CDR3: TGTGCCAGTAGTATCCCGGGGACAGGGCAGGAGACCCAGTACTTC. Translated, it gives CASSIPGTGQETQYF. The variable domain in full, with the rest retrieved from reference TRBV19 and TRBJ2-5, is DGGITQSPKYLFRKEGQNVTLSCEQNLNHDAMYWYRQDPGQGLRLIYYSQIVNDFQKGDIAEGYSVSREKKESFPLTVTSAQKNPTAFYLCASSIPGTGQETQYFGPGTRLLVL.